This entry describes one T cell receptor beta chain. V lost 2 bases to trimming and J lost 5 bases; unmatched junction nucleotides: 8. This CDR3 has 16 amino acids. Germline V lookup: CDR1 KGHSH, CDR2 LQKENI. The data belong to a study of blood T cells in healthy people across ages. For the second PCR, which ran for roughly 7 to 11 cycles, a sample-barcoded 5' primer and a J-beta primer mix were used. In TCRdb, the 5' RACE reads were re-called with MiXCR into one record per CDR3 protein. Of around 1,600,000 distinct CDR3 sequences in the sample, less than 45% were seen once. The sample taken for sequencing was blood. The rearrangement joins TRBV18 to TRBJ1-4, with 7 bases lining up with TRBD1. The sequence derives from a woman aged 18-29 years in good health. The CDR3 here is CASSPAYRDRNEKLFF. For the CDR3, the DNA is TGTGCCAGCTCACCAGCATACCGGGACAGAAATGAAAAACTGTTTTTT.